One sample yielded the 10 T cell receptor beta chains listed below, sequenced in a study of regulatory T cells in long-lasting Graves disease (dated by TCRdb to the early 2020s). Library method: multiplex PCR. Reads for this sample came from an Illumina HiSeq 4000. To build TCR beta libraries, CDR3 regions were amplified by Arm-PCR using iRepertoire HTBI primers. TCRdb reanalyzed the raw reads on its own, using fastp at Q25 for trimming and MiXCR for clone calling, and kept in-frame beta chains. CDR3 protein sequences are deduplicated, and each keeps its most common genes and DNA. For this sample the table gives approximately 690,000 distinct CDR3 sequences, of which approximately 31% were detected only once. The ten biggest clones cover under 50% of the sample. Explained via the paper, the time point label denotes: persistent/refractory GD, antithyroid drugs over 5 years with positive TRAb. For both TCR sequencing and RNA sequencing, RNA was extracted from PBMCs using TRIzol.

The sequences come from peripheral blood mononuclear cells (PBMCs), collected when the disease was refractory, from a patient treated with antithyroid drugs. The receptors were sampled from a female donor with Graves disease.

This clonotype has a handful of counts. The chain uses TRBV7-2 and TRBJ2-1; TRBD2 matches 13 bases. There are 17 residues in the CDR3. The germline gives CDR1 SGHTA, CDR2 FQGNSA. V was clipped by 5 bases and J by 6 bases; unmatched bases: 10. Here the CDR3 DNA reads TGTGCCAGCAGCCCTAGGACCGGGACTAGCGGGACCAATGAGCAGTTCTTC. As protein: CASSPRTGTSGTNEQFF. Supplemented by reference TRBV7-2 and TRBJ2-1, the full variable domain reads GAGVSQSPSNKVTEKGKDVELRCDPISGHTALYWYRQSLGQGLEFLIYFQGNSAPDKSGLPSDRFSAERTGGSVSTLTIQRTQQEDSAVYLCASSPRTGTSGTNEQFFGPGTRLTVL.

This clonotype has a handful of counts. This rearrangement joins TRBV28 to TRBJ1-2, with a weak D call TRBD1 (5 bases). V lost 5 bases, J lost 8 bases, and 18 bases lay in between. The CDR3 consists of 14 residues. Germline CDR1 is MDHEN and CDR2 is SYDVKM. CDR3 in amino acids: CASSMPGTLGGYTF. The CDR3 coding sequence is TGTGCCAGCAGTATGCCCGGGACTCTAGGGGGCTACACCTTC.

The V gene is TRBV25-1, the J gene TRBJ1-2; D uncertain. The V and J ends lost 7 bases and 8 bases respectively, with 23 bases between them. The CDR3 spans 15 residues. CDR1 and CDR2 (germline): MGHDK, SYGVNS. As DNA, the CDR3 is TGTGCCAGCACCAATGATAGGGAGGGATTCGGCGGCTACACCTTC. It specifies CASTNDREGFGGYTF.

This clonotype was seen a few times. The rearrangement links TRBV7-9 to TRBJ1-2; no clear D gene. The ends were cut back, 1 base at V and 5 bases at J, with 11 bases in the middle. The CDR3 covers 14 residues. Germline V CDR1 and CDR2: SEHNR, FQNEAQ (reference sequence). The CDR3 DNA is TGTGCCAGCAGCTTAGAATTTGGGGATTATGGCTACACCTTC. Its translation: CASSLEFGDYGYTF.

The V gene is TRBV24-1, the J gene TRBJ1-3, with unresolved D. The germline V and J ends were trimmed by 6 bases and 2 bases, with 7 bases remaining between them. The V gene's germline CDR1 is KGHDR and CDR2 SFDVKD. The CDR3 consists of 13 residues. This CDR3 reads CATSFGAGNTIYF. The CDR3 bases are TGTGCCACCAGTTTCGGGGCTGGAAACACCATATATTTT.

This clonotype was observed many times. The genes are TRBV11-3 and TRBJ2-5; TRBD1 or TRBD2 may be the D gene (5 bases each). CDR1 and CDR2 from the germline V gene are SGHNT and YENEEA. The CDR3 consists of 14 residues. The ends were cut back, 5 bases at V and 5 bases at J, with 15 bases in the middle. In DNA, the CDR3 is TGTGCCAGCAGCAATGGACAACTAGGCGAGACCCAGTACTTC. Amino acids: CASSNGQLGETQYF.

The chain joins TRBV25-1 to TRBJ2-5; 8 positions agree with TRBD1. CDR3 length equals 14 residues. V dropped 3 bases and J dropped 4; count of bases not matched to a gene: 4. Germline V gene sequence: CDR1 MGHDK, CDR2 SYGVNS. CDR3 coding DNA: TGTGCCAGCAGTGAGGCGGGGACAGGAGAGACCCAGTACTTC. Its protein product is CASSEAGTGETQYF.

This clonotype was counted at least ten times. V and J are TRBV28 and TRBJ1-5; perhaps TRBD1 as D (5 bases). The V gene lost 6 bases and the J gene lost 7 bases, with 16 bases spanning the gap. The CDR3 has 14 amino acids. Germline V CDR1 and CDR2: MDHEN, SYDVKM. As DNA, the CDR3 is TGTGCCAGCAGGCGCAGCTTGGGGCTACAGCCCCAGCATTTT. Protein sequence: CASRRSLGLQPQHF.

This clonotype has a count of ten or more. The V and J genes are TRBV6-9 and TRBJ2-5; possible D gene TRBD2, 5 bases. Trimming took 3 bases from V and 7 from J, leaving 6 bases between them. Germline V gives CDR1 MNHGY, CDR2 SVAAGI. The CDR3 spans 11 residues. CDR3 nucleotides: TGTGCCAGCAGTTACGGGGTGACCCAGTACTTC. Its translation: CASSYGVTQYF.

The sample holds many counts of this clonotype. The V call is TRBV12-3 or TRBV12-4, the J call TRBJ1-2; TRBD1 matches 7 bases. Unmatched junction bases numbered 5, after V lost 6 bases and J lost 4 bases. This CDR3 is built from 13 residues. Here the CDR3 reads CASRSGQIYGYTF. Here the CDR3 DNA reads TGTGCCAGCAGGTCGGGACAGATCTATGGCTACACCTTC.